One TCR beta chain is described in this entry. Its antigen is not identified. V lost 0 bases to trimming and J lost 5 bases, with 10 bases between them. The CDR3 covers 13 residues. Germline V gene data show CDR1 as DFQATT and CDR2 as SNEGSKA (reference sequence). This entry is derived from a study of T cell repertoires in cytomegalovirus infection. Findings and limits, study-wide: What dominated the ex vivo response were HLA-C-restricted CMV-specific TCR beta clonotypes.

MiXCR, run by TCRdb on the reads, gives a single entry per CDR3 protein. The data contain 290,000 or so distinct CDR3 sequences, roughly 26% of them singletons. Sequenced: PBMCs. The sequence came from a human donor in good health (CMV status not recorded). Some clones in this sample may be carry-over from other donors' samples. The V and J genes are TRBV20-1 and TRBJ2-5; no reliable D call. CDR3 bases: TGCAGTGCTAGAGAGACATATCAGGAGACCCAGTACTTC. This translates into CSARETYQETQYF.